A single sample gave rise to the 9 T cell receptor beta chains below, sequenced in a study of T-cell memory formation after mild COVID-19. TCRdb re-analysed the 5' RACE reads in MiXCR, keeping a single row per CDR3 protein. The sample has some 290,000 distinct CDR3 sequences, roughly 15% seen once; the top ten hold around 23%. The sample taken for sequencing was PBMCs or a T cell subset sorted from them (not recorded which). The receptors were sampled from a man younger than 35 who had mild COVID-19 (a few samples of this study predate the infection). Cell type and time point are not known.

This clonotype was seen more than once but under ten times. The chain joins TRBV6-2 or TRBV6-3 to TRBJ1-2; D call uncertain. Germline assignment: CDR1 MNHEY and CDR2 SVGEGT. The V end lost 2 bases, the J end lost 7 bases, and 11 bases lay between the germline ends. The CDR3 totals 13 residues. The CDR3 spells CASSYPGPAGYTF. In DNA form, the CDR3 reads TGTGCCAGCAGTTACCCGGGCCCGGCTGGCTACACCTTC.

The chain recombines TRBV9 with TRBJ2-1; 9 bases agree with TRBD1. This CDR3 comprises 14 residues. J was trimmed by 6 bases and V by 3 bases; bases with no gene match: 4. Germline loops: CDR1 SGDLS, CDR2 YYNGEE. This chain's CDR3 is CASSAQDRGNEQFF. The CDR3 bases are TGTGCCAGCAGCGCCCAGGACAGGGGCAATGAGCAGTTCTTC.

This chain uses TRBV6-5 with TRBJ2-5; 9 nucleotides match TRBD2. V shed 0 bases and J 4 bases; nucleotides not matched to a gene: 6. This CDR3 comprises 16 residues. CDR1 is MNHEY and CDR2 is SVGAGI in the germline V gene. The CDR3 reads CASSYSTSGGRETQYF. The CDR3 DNA follows: TGTGCCAGCAGTTACTCGACAAGCGGGGGGAGAGAGACCCAGTACTTC.

This clonotype is classed as large (0.1 to 1%). The chain employs TRBV20-1 and TRBJ1-1; D not certain. The V gene lost 3 bases and the J gene lost 3 bases, with 8 bases spanning the gap. There are 12 residues in the CDR3. Germline V gene sequence: CDR1 DFQATT, CDR2 SNEGSKA (reference sequence). The CDR3 DNA sequence: TGCAGTGCTAGGGTTCGCGACACTGAAGCTTTCTTT. Amino acids: CSARVRDTEAFF.

In its sample, this clonotype was seen a few times. This chain links TRBV19 with TRBJ2-1; 11 nucleotides agree with TRBD2. V lost 9 bases to trimming and J lost 8 bases; unmatched junction nucleotides: 12. CDR3 length equals 15 residues. Germline V gene data show CDR1 as LNHDA and CDR2 as SQIVND (reference sequence). The CDR3 region has the DNA TGTGCCAGCTCACGGAGGCTAGCGGGGGGAGATGAGCAGTTCTTC. Protein product: CASSRRLAGGDEQFF.

The chain employs TRBV7-8 and TRBJ2-1, with 7 bases matching TRBD1. The V and J ends lost 6 bases and 5 bases, in that order; junction bases with no gene match: 10. This CDR3 has 15 amino acids. Germline V gene lookup returns CDR1 SGHVS and CDR2 FQNEAQ. The CDR3 sequence: CASSRLGGPDNEQFF. In DNA, the CDR3 is TGTGCCAGCAGTCGGTTAGGGGGCCCGGACAATGAGCAGTTCTTC.

This clonotype occurred a few times. The chain joins TRBV6-2 or TRBV6-3 to TRBJ2-3, with 10 nucleotides matching TRBD2. V shed 2 bases, J shed 3 bases, and the junction held 5 bases outside the gene matches. This CDR3 contains 16 residues. Germline V gene lookup returns CDR1 MNHEY and CDR2 SVGEGT. This chain's CDR3 is CASSYGLAGATDTQYF. Here the CDR3 DNA reads TGTGCCAGCAGTTACGGGCTAGCGGGGGCAACAGATACGCAGTATTTT.

This clonotype was seen a handful of times. This chain joins TRBV6-5 and TRBJ1-2; D may be TRBD1 (6 bases). The CDR3 consists of 16 residues. V gave up 4 bases and J gave up 4 bases, with 19 bases separating them. Germline CDR1 and CDR2: MNHEY and SVGAGI. CDR3 in amino acids: CASSFNSPGQGYGYTF. CDR3 nucleotide sequence: TGTGCCAGCAGTTTTAATTCTCCGGGACAAGGCTATGGCTACACCTTC.

This clonotype was counted only a few times. This rearrangement joins TRBV5-1 to TRBJ2-7; the D gene is possibly TRBD2 (6 bases). The germline CDR1 and CDR2 sequences are SGHRS and YFSETQ. The germline V and J ends were trimmed by 4 bases and 5 bases, with 13 bases remaining between them. The CDR3 is 13 amino acids. The chain's CDR3 is CASSPGGAHEQYF. Written as DNA, the CDR3 is TGCGCCAGCAGCCCCGGAGGGGCCCACGAGCAGTACTTC.